The 11 T cell receptor beta chains below all came from one sample that was sequenced in a study of cytomegalovirus exposure and HLA in healthy donors. Both 60 Vbeta primers and 13 Jbeta primers went into the PCR. Generated by immunoSEQ multiplex PCR, the TCRdb table keeps only in-frame clones and is missing some. The sample lists some 140,000 clones, 80% occurring once. The sequencing sample was made of PBMCs. The receptor source for this set is a middle-aged woman in good health and CMV-seropositive.

This rearrangement joins TRBV29-1 to TRBJ2-5; a possible D gene is TRBD1 (5 bases). CDR3 size: 14 residues. V dropped 3 bases and J dropped 4 bases, with 15 bases sitting between them. Germline CDR1 reads SQVTM; CDR2 reads ANQGSEA. The CDR3 DNA reads TGCAGCGTTGAGATCAGGGTGGTTGGAGAGACCCAGTACTTC. Its translation: CSVEIRVVGETQYF.

This chain connects TRBV15 to TRBJ2-7; possibly TRBD1 for D (6 bases). The CDR3 contains 14 residues. Germline V gene data show CDR1 as LNHNV and CDR2 as YYDKDF (reference sequence). V was trimmed by 0 bases and J by 8 bases, leaving 14 bases between them. CDR3 loop: CATSREGGQGQQYF. CDR3 in DNA: TGTGCCACCAGCAGAGAGGGTGGGCAGGGGCAGCAGTACTTC. The full variable domain, completed using reference TRBV15 and TRBJ2-7, is DAMVIQNPRYQVTQFGKPVTLSCSQTLNHNVMYWYQQKSSQAPKLLFHYYDKDFNNEADTPDNFQSRRPNTSFCFLDIRSPGLGDTAMYLCATSREGGQGQQYFGPGTRLTVT.

This clone has only one observation. This chain uses TRBV5-6 with TRBJ2-1; 9 positions agree with TRBD2. Germline CDR1 is SGHDT and CDR2 is YYEEEE. V gave up 2 bases and J gave up 0 bases; unmatched junction bases: 12. The CDR3 is made up of 19 amino acids. As DNA, the CDR3 is TGTGCCAGCAGCTTATCCCCGAGACTAGCGGTTAGCTCCTACAATGAGCAGTTCTTC. Translating gives CASSLSPRLAVSSYNEQFF.

This clone was seen more than once but under ten times. The chain is built from TRBV28 and TRBJ1-3; D not resolved. This CDR3 is built from 17 residues. The germline V gene encodes CDR1 MDHEN and CDR2 SYDVKM. Trimming took off 6 bases at V and 0 bases at J, with 18 bases between the two ends. This CDR3 is CASRRGTGSLSGNTIYF. For the CDR3, the DNA is TGTGCCAGCAGACGCGGTACCGGGTCTCTCTCTGGAAACACCATATATTTT.

This sequence joins TRBV7-6 and TRBJ2-3; TRBD2 matches at 9 bases. In germline, CDR1 is SGHVS, CDR2 FNYEAQ. This CDR3 region has 14 residues. J lost 8 bases, V lost 5 bases, and 8 bases had no gene match. DNA of the CDR3: TGTGCCAGCAGCGTCGGGCTAGCGGGACTTACGCAGTATTTT. Protein sequence: CASSVGLAGLTQYF.

A remark on this clone: An end of the junction differs from the germline gene, which may be a read error. The V gene is TRBV16, the J gene TRBJ2-7; D perhaps matches TRBD2 (5 bases). The CDR3 is 14 amino acids. The germline V gene encodes CDR1 KGHSY and CDR2 FQNENV. The CDR3 spells CASSQSGLESAWNF. CDR3 DNA: TGTGCCAGCAGCCAATCCGGACTCGAATCCGCTTGGAACTTC.

Of note for this clone: At the DNA level, this CDR3 is encoded by other sequences in the same sample as well. J is TRBJ1-1 and V is TRBV29-1; TRBD1 matches 9 bases. From germline, CDR1 is SQVTM and CDR2 ANQGSEA. V trimming: 6 bases; J trimming: 2 bases; junction bases outside the gene matches: 4. The CDR3 totals 13 residues. The CDR3 DNA is TGCAGCGTACGAACAGGGGGCAACACTGAAGCTTTCTTT. It yields the protein CSVRTGGNTEAFF. The full variable domain, rest sourced from reference TRBV29-1 and TRBJ1-1, is SAVISQKPSRDICQRGTSLTIQCQVDSQVTMMFWYRQQPGQSLTLIATANQGSEATYESGFVIDKFPISRPNLTFSTLTVSNMSPEDSSIYLCSVRTGGNTEAFFGQGTRLTVV.

This sequence joins TRBV10-3 and TRBJ2-5; TRBD2 matches at 10 bases. The CDR3 is 19 residues long. CDR1 is ENHRY, CDR2 SYGVKD, per germline. With V trimmed by 4 bases and J by 0 bases, 14 bases remained unmatched. CDR3 in amino acids: CAISGGSSGRNSYQETQYF. The DNA for the CDR3 is TGTGCCATCAGTGGGGGTTCTAGCGGGAGAAATTCGTACCAAGAGACCCAGTACTTC.

The chain combines TRBV23-1 with TRBJ1-4, with D uncertain. TRBV23-1 carries the ORF label, with uncertain function. CDR3 size: 14 residues. V dropped 8 bases and J dropped 7 bases, with 17 bases sitting between them. DNA of the CDR3: TGCGCCAGCGTCGTGGCCCCGGGATTTGAAAAACTGTTTTTT. It is translated as CASVVAPGFEKLFF.

A few counts support this clone. DNA of the CDR3: TGTGCCAGCAGCATTCGACAGGGAGCAACTAATGAAAAACTGTTTTTT. Amino acid sequence: CASSIRQGATNEKLFF. The gene calls are TRBV11-3 and TRBJ1-4; 7 bases line up with TRBD1. Germline values: CDR1 SGHNT, CDR2 YENEEA. The length of the CDR3 is 16 residues. V shed 5 bases, J shed 0 bases, and the junction held 6 bases outside the gene matches.

V is TRBV7-9 and J is TRBJ2-5; weak D call: TRBD1 (6 bases). With 5 bases removed from V and 4 bases from J, the gap between germline ends came to 11 bases. The CDR3 is 13 amino acids. Germline V gene sequence: CDR1 SEHNR, CDR2 FQNEAQ (reference sequence). CDR3 bases: TGTGCCAGCAGCCAACAGGGTCGAGAGACCCAGTACTTC. Protein product: CASSQQGRETQYF.